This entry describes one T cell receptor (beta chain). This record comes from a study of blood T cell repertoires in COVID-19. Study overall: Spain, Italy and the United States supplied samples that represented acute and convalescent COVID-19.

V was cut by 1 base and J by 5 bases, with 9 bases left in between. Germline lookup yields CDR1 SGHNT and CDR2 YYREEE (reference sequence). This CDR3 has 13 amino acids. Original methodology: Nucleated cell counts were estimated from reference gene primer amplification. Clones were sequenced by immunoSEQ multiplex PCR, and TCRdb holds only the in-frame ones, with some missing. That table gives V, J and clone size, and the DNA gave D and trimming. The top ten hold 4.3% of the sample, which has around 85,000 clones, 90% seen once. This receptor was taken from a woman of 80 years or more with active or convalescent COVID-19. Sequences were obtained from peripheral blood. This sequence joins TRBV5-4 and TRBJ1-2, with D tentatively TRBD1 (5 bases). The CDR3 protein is CASSLFQGYGYTF. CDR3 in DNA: TGTGCCAGCAGCTTGTTCCAGGGATATGGCTACACCTTC.